The TCR beta chain under discussion was sequenced for a study of blood T cell repertoires in COVID-19. As for the study in general: The origin of the acute and convalescent COVID-19 samples was the United States, Italy and Spain. From T cells, B-cell-depleted T cells, or PBMCs came the material, which was cDNA or gDNA.

Original processing methods: Amplification of reference gene primers was used by the study to estimate nucleated cell counts. Method: immunoSEQ multiplex PCR; TCRdb's copy keeps in-frame clones and lacks some. That table furnishes V, J and clone size, whereas the DNA furnished D and trimming. The repertoire holds around 130,000 clones, with roughly 85% as singletons. Unmatched junction bases numbered 7, after V lost 4 bases and J lost 6 bases. This CDR3 comprises 15 residues. Germline assignment: CDR1 MRHNA and CDR2 SNTAGT. Material for sequencing was peripheral blood. The rearrangement uses TRBV6-4 and TRBJ2-1, with TRBD2 matching over 9 bases. This clonotype originated in a man in his fifties with acute or convalescent COVID-19. The CDR3 here is CASSVLAGASNEQFF. The CDR3 coding sequence is TGTGCCAGCAGTGTGTTAGCGGGGGCCAGCAATGAGCAGTTCTTC.